The 12 T cell receptor beta chains given below trace back to one sample, sequenced in a study of monozygotic twins with inflammatory bowel disease. Using the 5' RACE reads, TCRdb records one entry per CDR3 protein without DNA. Recorded here are about 450,000 distinct CDR3 sequences; the top ten clones represent around 2.4%. Sequencing was performed on blood. The receptor source for this set is a human donor with ulcerative colitis or Crohn's disease, or a healthy co-twin of an affected twin (not recorded which).

The chain joins TRBV20-1 to TRBJ2-3; TCRdb names TRBD2, which stays unverified in the absence of DNA. Germline values: CDR1 DFQATT, CDR2 SNEGSKA (reference sequence). The CDR3 covers 16 residues. CDR3 amino acids: CSAHPGLAGRTDTQYF.

V usage is TRBV24-1 and J usage is TRBJ2-1; the TRBD1 assignment by TCRdb is unverifiable without DNA. The germline V gene has CDR1 KGHDR and CDR2 SFDVKD. The CDR3 runs to 17 residues. The CDR3 region is CATSARVGQGVYNEQFF.

The V call is TRBV5-1, the J call TRBJ1-2; with no DNA, the TCRdb D assignment of TRBD1 cannot be verified. There are 16 residues in the CDR3. The germline CDR1 and CDR2 sequences are SGHRS and YFSETQ. The CDR3 sequence: CASSLGSWDRYYGYTF.

This chain uses TRBV20-1 with TRBJ1-5. The CDR3 contains 14 residues. Per germline, CDR1 DFQATT and CDR2 SNEGSKA (reference sequence). The CDR3 protein is CSARDGSGDQPQHF.

The chain is built from TRBV20-1 and TRBJ2-1; there is no DNA to check the TCRdb D call of TRBD2. CDR3 length equals 13 residues. Germline assignment: CDR1 DFQATT and CDR2 SNEGSKA (reference sequence). CDR3 sequence: CSAPGLGGGEQFF.

The gene calls are TRBV6-1 and TRBJ1-5. From germline, CDR1 is MNHNS and CDR2 SASEGT. The CDR3 sequence is 16 residues long. The CDR3 loop is CASSEAVAGSNQPQHF.

The genes are TRBV4-2 and TRBJ1-1; TCRdb indicates TRBD1, and absent DNA this call remains unverified. CDR3 length: 19 residues. Germline values: CDR1 LGHNA, CDR2 YNFKEQ. CDR3 sequence: CASSPSPGTGALARTEAFF.

The chain is built from TRBV7-2 and TRBJ2-7; TCRdb's D call, TRBD2, is unchecked because there is no DNA. Per germline, CDR1 SGHTA and CDR2 FQGNSA. The CDR3 consists of 14 residues. This CDR3 is CASTSGLAGEEQYF. Filled out from reference TRBV7-2 and TRBJ2-7, the complete variable domain reads GAGVSQSPSNKVTEKGKDVELRCDPISGHTALYWYRQSLGQGLEFLIYFQGNSAPDKSGLPSDRFSAERTGGSVSTLTIQRTQQEDSAVYLCASTSGLAGEEQYFGPGTRLTVT.

The chain is built from TRBV12-3 or TRBV12-4 and TRBJ2-5; absent DNA, TCRdb's TRBD2 call cannot be checked. The CDR3 is made up of 18 amino acids. The CDR3 loop is CASSLPIAGNVTRETQYF.

V and J are TRBV7-3 and TRBJ2-5; TCRdb returns TRBD1, unconfirmable since there is no DNA. The CDR3 consists of 13 residues. The germline V gene has CDR1 SGHTA and CDR2 FQGTGA. This chain's CDR3 is CASSLRQGETQYF. The variable domain in full, completed from reference TRBV7-3 and TRBJ2-5, reads GAGVSQTPSNKVTEKGKYVELRCDPISGHTALYWYRQSLGQGPEFLIYFQGTGAADDSGLPNDRFFAVRPEGSVSTLKIQRTERGDSAVYLCASSLRQGETQYFGPGTRLLVL.

The chain combines TRBV20-1 with TRBJ1-1. Germline lookup yields CDR1 DFQATT and CDR2 SNEGSKA (reference sequence). The CDR3 has 13 amino acids. This chain's CDR3 is CSASDRVNTEAFF.

V and J are TRBV28 and TRBJ1-3. The CDR3 has 12 amino acids. The germline gives CDR1 MDHEN, CDR2 SYDVKM. This CDR3 is CASTRRGNTIYF.